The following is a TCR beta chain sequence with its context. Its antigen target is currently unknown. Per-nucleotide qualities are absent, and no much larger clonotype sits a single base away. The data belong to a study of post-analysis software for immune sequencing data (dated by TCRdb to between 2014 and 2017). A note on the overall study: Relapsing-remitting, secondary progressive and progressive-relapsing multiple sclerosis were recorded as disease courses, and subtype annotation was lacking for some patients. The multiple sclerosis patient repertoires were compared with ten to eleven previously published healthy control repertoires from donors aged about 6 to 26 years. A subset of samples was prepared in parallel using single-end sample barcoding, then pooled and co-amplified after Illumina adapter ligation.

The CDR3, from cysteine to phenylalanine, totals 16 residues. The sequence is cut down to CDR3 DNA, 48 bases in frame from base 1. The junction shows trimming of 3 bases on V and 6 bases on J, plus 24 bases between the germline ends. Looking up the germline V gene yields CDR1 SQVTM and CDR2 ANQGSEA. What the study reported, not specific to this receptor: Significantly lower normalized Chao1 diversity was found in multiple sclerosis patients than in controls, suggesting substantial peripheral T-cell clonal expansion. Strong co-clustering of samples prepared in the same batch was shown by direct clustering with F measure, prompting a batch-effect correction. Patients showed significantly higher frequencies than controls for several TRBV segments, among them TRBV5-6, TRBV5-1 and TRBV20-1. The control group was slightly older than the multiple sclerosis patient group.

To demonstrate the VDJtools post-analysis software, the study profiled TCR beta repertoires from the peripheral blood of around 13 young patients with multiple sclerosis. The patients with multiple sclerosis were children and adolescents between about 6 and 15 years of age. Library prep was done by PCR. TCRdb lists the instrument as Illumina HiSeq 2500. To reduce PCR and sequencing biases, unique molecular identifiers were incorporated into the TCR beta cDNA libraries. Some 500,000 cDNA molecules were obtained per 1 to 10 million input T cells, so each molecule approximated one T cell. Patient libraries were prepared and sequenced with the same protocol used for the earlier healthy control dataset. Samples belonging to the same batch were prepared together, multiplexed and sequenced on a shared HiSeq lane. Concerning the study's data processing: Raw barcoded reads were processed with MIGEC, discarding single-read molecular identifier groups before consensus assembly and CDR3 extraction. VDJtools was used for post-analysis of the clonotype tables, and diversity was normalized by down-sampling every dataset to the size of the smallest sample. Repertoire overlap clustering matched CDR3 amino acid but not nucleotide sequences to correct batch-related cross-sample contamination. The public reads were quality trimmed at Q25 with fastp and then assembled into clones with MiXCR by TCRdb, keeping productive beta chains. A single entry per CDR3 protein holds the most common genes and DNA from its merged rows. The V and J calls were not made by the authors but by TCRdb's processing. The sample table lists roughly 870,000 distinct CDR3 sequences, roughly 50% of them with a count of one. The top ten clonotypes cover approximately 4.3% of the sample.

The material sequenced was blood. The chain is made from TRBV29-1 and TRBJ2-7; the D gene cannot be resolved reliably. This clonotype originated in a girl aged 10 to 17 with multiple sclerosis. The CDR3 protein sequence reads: CSVEASSGQAQFEQYF. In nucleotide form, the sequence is TGCAGCGTTGAGGCGAGCTCCGGCCAGGCCCAATTCGAGCAGTACTTC.